Below are 10 T cell receptor beta chains sequenced from a single sample in a study of cytomegalovirus exposure and HLA in healthy donors. The study ran its PCR with 60 Vbeta and 13 Jbeta primers. Using immunoSEQ multiplex PCR, the repertoire was profiled, and TCRdb retains in-frame clones only, with some absent. The sample lists 140,000 or so clones, around 78% occurring once. Sequencing was carried out using PBMCs. The receptors stem from a woman aged 18-30 years in good health and CMV-seropositive.

V is TRBV7-2 and J is TRBJ2-7; 10 bases agree with TRBD2. Germline assignment: CDR1 SGHTA and CDR2 FQGNSA. V was clipped by 3 bases and J by 3 bases; unmatched bases: 2. The CDR3 is 14 amino acids. The CDR3 coding sequence is TGTGCCAGCAGCTTCGAGCGGGGGGGCTACGAGCAGTACTTC. Residues: CASSFERGGYEQYF.

The gene calls are TRBV29-1 and TRBJ2-2, with D maybe TRBD2 (5 bases). The germline CDR1 and CDR2 sequences are SQVTM and ANQGSEA. Trimming cost V 7 bases and J 4 bases, with 7 bases left between them. This CDR3 is built from 11 residues. The CDR3 spells CSGGVTGELFF. CDR3 coding DNA: TGCAGCGGGGGAGTCACCGGGGAGCTGTTTTTT.

This sequence joins TRBV6-1 and TRBJ2-7; D perhaps matches TRBD1 (6 bases). This CDR3 region has 15 residues. The V gene's germline CDR1 is MNHNS and CDR2 SASEGT. The V end was cut by 3 bases, the J end by 0 bases, with 12 bases between. CDR3 sequence: CASSDYRVSSYEQYF. The DNA for the CDR3 is TGTGCCAGCAGTGACTACAGGGTCTCCTCCTACGAGCAGTACTTC.

The chain uses TRBV21-1 and TRBJ2-2; the DNA was not used to check the table's D call, TRBD1. TRBV21-1 corresponds to a pseudogene. The CDR3 is made up of 15 amino acids. The CDR3 DNA is TGTGCCAGCAGCATTCGACAGGGGAGCCCCGGGGAGCTGTTTTTT. Translating it yields CASSIRQGSPGELFF.

The chain uses TRBV10-3 and TRBJ2-7; 9 bases fit TRBD1. The CDR3 loop spans 16 amino acids. V gave up 2 bases and J gave up 1 base; unmatched junction bases: 6. Germline CDR1 is ENHRY and CDR2 is SYGVKD. CDR3 bases: TGTGCCATCAGTGAGCCGGGACAGGGTCGTTCCTACGAGCAGTACTTC. It is translated as CAISEPGQGRSYEQYF.

With respect to this clone: Compared with germline, one end of the junction differs, possibly owing to a read error. V usage is TRBV7-9 and J usage is TRBJ2-5; the match to TRBD1 covers 7 bases. The CDR3 is made up of 12 amino acids. CDR1 and CDR2 from the germline V gene are SEHNR and FQNEAQ (reference sequence). The CDR3 bases are TGTTCCAGCAGCTTGGAGACAGGGAATGGTTACTTC. Amino acid sequence: CSSSLETGNGYF.

This clone has a single count. This chain links TRBV29-1 with TRBJ1-3; D gene unclear. Trimming took 7 bases from V and 1 from J, leaving 17 bases between them. The CDR3 length is 15 residues. Germline CDR1 and CDR2: SQVTM and ANQGSEA. The CDR3 is CSALPTVDSGNTIYF. CDR3 coding DNA: TGCAGCGCTCTACCCACAGTGGATTCTGGAAACACCATATATTTT.

This clone has only a few counts. The chain links TRBV6-5 to TRBJ1-1; the D is unclear. V lost 5 bases and J lost 4, with 11 bases in between. CDR1 is MNHEY and CDR2 is SVGAGI in the germline V gene. The CDR3 runs to 13 residues. The CDR3 reads CASSPIVGTEAFF. CDR3 in DNA: TGTGCCAGCAGTCCTATTGTTGGCACTGAAGCTTTCTTT.

This clone was counted between two and nine times. The CDR3: CASSFDSRSYNSPLHF. The CDR3 DNA reads TGTGCCAGCAGCTTCGACTCGCGCTCCTATAATTCACCCCTCCACTTT. The genes are TRBV11-2 and TRBJ1-6; no firm D call. The V and J ends lost 3 bases and 0 bases respectively, with 9 bases between them. The CDR3 loop spans 16 amino acids. Germline V lookup: CDR1 SGHAT, CDR2 FQNNGV.

V and J are TRBV6-5 and TRBJ1-2; 10 nucleotides agree with TRBD1. CDR1 and CDR2 from the germline V gene are MNHEY and SVGAGI. This CDR3 has 15 amino acids. Losses at the gene ends were 5 bases for V and 6 bases for J; bases not matched to a gene: 9. The CDR3 here is CASSNAGTGVHGYTF. The CDR3 nucleotides read TGTGCCAGCAGTAACGCCGGGACAGGGGTTCATGGCTACACCTTC.